The rows below give T cell receptor beta chains drawn from one sample of a study of CD8+CD57+ T cells in acquired aplastic anemia. TCRdb re-called the reads through MiXCR, storing one row per CDR3 protein. This sample carries approximately 300,000 distinct CDR3 sequences, 45% to 65% of them seen once, and the ten largest clones take around 1.3%. Sequenced: sorted CD4+, CD8+, or CD8+CD57+ T cells (not recorded which) from PBMCs. All receptors come from a human donor with aplastic anemia. Each CDR3 is given with its conserved first and last residue. A D gene is named only where the DNA matches it firmly. Where a row states a size, it is once, few, many or the class of an expanded clone; other rows omit it.

J,V,size,D,CDR3
TRBJ1-5,TRBV9,.,.,CASSPRKVRYQPQHF
TRBJ2-1,TRBV7-9,.,TRBD2,CASSSTTSEGYNEQFF
TRBJ2-7,TRBV10-2,few,TRBD2,CASRAETSGRSEQYF
TRBJ2-3,TRBV7-9,many,.,CASSALLVEQQYF
TRBJ1-5,TRBV20-1,.,.,CSASVPGPTGAQHF
TRBJ2-1,TRBV20-1,few,TRBD2,CSATSGGHEQFF
TRBJ1-4,TRBV20-1,.,TRBD1,CSALIRRDRGRSTNEELFF
TRBJ2-7,TRBV28,.,.,CASSFDPDDGTYEQYF
TRBJ2-1,TRBV10-3,.,TRBD2,CASSHTSGGYNEQFF
TRBJ2-7,TRBV10-1,many,TRBD1,CASSQDRAGAYEQYF
TRBJ2-5,TRBV10-2,.,.,CASSDLGNQETQYF
TRBJ2-5,TRBV7-2,.,.,CASSLDRRRRETQYF
TRBJ1-1,TRBV19,.,.,CASSDVMNTEAFF
TRBJ1-2,TRBV2,few,.,CASRGDSYGYTF
TRBJ1-1,TRBV14,.,.,CASSQNRAKAFF
TRBJ2-1,TRBV20-1,many,TRBD2,CSAIGTSGGYNEQFF
.,TRBV11-2,.,TRBD1,CASSFGQGWNEQYF
TRBJ1-2,TRBV25-1,many,.,CASSDFPSGYTF
TRBJ1-6,TRBV5-1,many,.,CASRASSSYNSPLHF
TRBJ2-7,TRBV20-1,.,.,CSASWGNSYEQYF
TRBJ1-1,TRBV18,.,.,CASSDITEAFF
TRBJ1-2,TRBV20-1,.,.,CSVAGRYGYTF
TRBJ2-5,TRBV5-1,.,.,CASSPGRTQETQYF
TRBJ2-1,TRBV11-3,.,TRBD2,CARLTSGRDDNEQFF